The source of this T cell receptor (beta chain) is a study of blood T cell repertoires in COVID-19 (dated by TCRdb to 2018 to 2020). Regarding the complete study: The collaborator samples originated in the United States, Italy and Spain and spanned the acute and convalescent phases of COVID-19. The material from the prospective study consisted of cDNA or gDNA derived from T cells, B-cell-depleted T cells, or PBMCs. Subjects who had been exposed to COVID-19, were actively infected with it, or had recovered from it provided the deeply sampled blood TCRbeta repertoires that made up the dataset. The repertoires were released in a freely available public database meant as a resource for research on the immune response to SARS-CoV-2. Samples were obtained from the ongoing ImmuneRACE study (first 160 participants) and from 1,254 subjects provided by 6 global collaborators. Sample metadata almost always included a de-identified subject ID, COVID-19 status, age in years and sex. Where available, HLA class I and class II types were taken from metadata supplied by the sample provider and were not determined by assay-based typing.

Whole blood was collected in K2EDTA tubes by collaborating institutions according to the institutions' own protocols. For TCRbeta analysis, collaborator samples were shipped as frozen whole blood, as isolated PBMCs, or as DNA extracted from either sample type. TCRbeta CDR3 regions were amplified from genomic DNA using the immunoSEQ Assay, a bias-controlled multiplex PCR. The authors' analysis ran thus. The number of nucleated cells in each sample was estimated from the amplification of reference gene primers within the assay. Sequence reads were collapsed and filtered to measure the absolute abundance of every unique TCRbeta CDR3 rearrangement. For each sample, productive Simpson clonality was calculated by taking the square root of Simpson's diversity index across productive rearrangements. Imported from immuneACCESS, the table was reduced by TCRdb to in-frame sequences with V and J called. These copies leave out some clones; in studies compared against another copy, an unresolved V gene accounts for under half, and the cause of the remainder is not known. The V and J calls and clone size were taken over from that table, and D and trimming were inferred from the DNA. The sample table lists over 45,000 clones, about nine tenths of them with a count of one. The ten top clones hold over 5% of the sample.

From its cysteine to its phenylalanine, the CDR3 spans 14 amino acids. The only DNA kept is the CDR3, 42 bases in frame from the first base. V lost 4 bases and J lost 4 bases; the stretch between them is 14 bases long. CDR1 and CDR2, looked up from the germline V gene (reference sequence), are SGHKS and YYEKEE. As to this clone: Its target antigen remains unknown. Base qualities are not provided; no much larger clone lies one nucleotide away.

General conclusions and limits of the study: The quantity of clinical and demographic metadata differed by source and by participant and was supplied without curation.

The source of this sequence is a middle-aged man with active COVID-19. Input material: peripheral blood. In this chain, TRBV5-5 is recombined with TRBJ1-2; tentative D gene TRBD1, with 6 bases matching. DNA sequence: TGTGCCAGCAGCCCTAGGACAGAACCCTATGGCTACACCTTC. Its amino acids are CASSPRTEPYGYTF.